This T cell receptor beta chain was sequenced during a study of T cells in women clearing cervical HPV infection. The CDR3 is 14 amino acids. Germline CDR1 is DFQATT and CDR2 is SNEGSKA (reference sequence). V shed 4 bases, J shed 6 bases, and the junction held 10 bases outside the gene matches. Method: immunoSEQ multiplex PCR; TCRdb's copy keeps in-frame clones and lacks some. The specimen's table records tens of thousands of clones. As to this clone: Read data end 3 residues before the CDR3 end; the end is taken from the germline J gene.

The rearrangement uses TRBV20-1 and TRBJ2-3; 7 bases agree with TRBD1. The TCR comes from a woman between 18 and 75 years old with a cervical HPV16 infection that either progressed to CIN3+ or cleared (not recorded which). Sequencing input: blood buffy coat. CDR3 amino acids: CSATPGTAQDTQYF. CDR3 DNA, as far as it was read: TGCAGTGCTACCCCGGGGACAGCCCAGGATACG.